Described below is a single T cell receptor (beta chain) sequence and its context. These data originate in a study of blood T cell repertoires in COVID-19. Study details: From the United States, Italy and Spain came samples of acute and convalescent COVID-19. Sources were T cells, B-cell-depleted T cells, or PBMCs; the material itself was cDNA or gDNA.

CDR3 length: 14 amino acids. CDR1 is MNHEY and CDR2 is SMNVEV in the germline V gene (reference sequence). V was pared by 7 bases and J by 3 bases, with 8 bases of the junction left unmatched. Original analysis: Reference gene primer amplification gave estimated nucleated cell counts. Sequencing used immunoSEQ multiplex PCR; TCRdb keeps in-frame clones, though not all of them. D and trimming come from the DNA, and the V and J calls and clone size come from that table. This table holds 200,000 or so clones, about 88% found once. The sequence derives from a man between 65 and 79 years old with active or convalescent COVID-19. Sample: peripheral blood. The V and J genes are TRBV27 and TRBJ2-7, with 8 bases identical to TRBD1. The CDR3 coding sequence is TGTGCCAGCACCTCCCGGGACAGGTTCTACGAGCAGTACTTC. Protein sequence: CASTSRDRFYEQYF.